The entry that follows covers one TCR beta chain sequence. Its antigen specificity is not known. To determine HCMV serostatus, a commercial ELISA kit was used to detect HCMV-specific IgG in serum. Peripheral blood mononuclear cells were isolated from blood by Ficoll density gradient centrifugation. This specimen comes from a study of T cells expressing NK-cell markers (dated by TCRdb to the early 2020s). Study-wide context: Fewer than ten donors provided sorted CD3+CD56+NKG2C+, CD3+CD56+NKG2C- and CD3+CD56-NKG2C+ T-cell subsets, whose TCR beta-chain repertoires were profiled. The libraries were sequenced on Illumina HiSeq 2000/2500, MiSeq or NextSeq, producing 2 x 150 bp reads. Randomly selected healthy volunteers, three men and five women, were used as the eight sequenced donors. Of the eight sequenced donors, seven were found to be HCMV-seropositive and one was found to be HCMV-seronegative.

Sequencing was carried out with an Illumina HiSeq 2000. 5'RACE template switching, by which a universal primer site and unique molecular identifiers were added, was used to make TCR beta cDNA libraries. Priming for cDNA synthesis came from the TCR beta constant segment, and two successive PCR amplification steps followed. The study's own analysis went as follows. Reads were demultiplexed and grouped by UMI with MIGEC, and clonotypes were assembled and quantified with MiTCR. Only TCR cDNA sequences supported by at least two reads were kept to exclude erroneous sequences. Downstream repertoire analysis used the tcR package, and clonotypes were matched across fractions by CDR3 nucleotide sequence plus V segment. Antigen specificity was annotated against VDJdb with VDJmatch, allowing one amino acid substitution in CDR3. After the reads were reprocessed by TCRdb, one entry was made per CDR3 protein sequence, with no DNA. It is TCRdb's table, rather than the study itself, that gives the V and J calls and clone size. The sample has approximately 440,000 distinct CDR3 sequences on record. 1.4% of the sample belongs to the ten largest clones.

From a lookup of the germline V gene, CDR1 and CDR2 are SGHRS and YFSETQ. The CDR3 numbers 16 residues from cysteine through phenylalanine. No DNA is listed. What the work shows at the level of the full study, not this receptor alone: In six donors, the dominant CD3+CD56+NKG2C+ clonotypes ranked among the top 10 CD8+ clonotypes, making up roughly 1.0-7.0% of CD8+ T cells. Those dominant clonotypes were again the most abundant among CD3+CD56-NKG2C+ cells in several donors, at about 25-60.1%. Whether the expanded NKG2C-expressing T cell clones were specific for HCMV antigens was left unclear.

This clonotype originated in a woman aged 45-60 years in good health. Donor details come from another sample of the same person, matched by shared clones. The sequenced sample consisted of blood T cells: a sorted CD56 or NKG2C T cell subset, CD4+ or CD8+ T cells, or bulk PBMC T cells (not recorded which). The rearrangement joined TRBV5-1 to TRBJ2-2; checking the TCRdb D call of TRBD2 is not possible without DNA. The CDR3 is CASSSRTSFLSGELFF.